This entry lists 18 T cell receptor beta chains sequenced from one sample in a study of cytotoxic CD8 clonotypes in ibrutinib-treated CLL (dated by TCRdb to about 2021). Library construction relied on the immunoSEQ multiplex PCR assay. The source is immuneACCESS, and TCRdb retained only in-frame sequences with V and J called. Part of the clones is not carried over; for the studies checked, unresolved V genes explain less than half of this, and the remainder is unexplained. The sample table contains tens of thousands of clones; only one count was recorded for roughly 57% of them. Of the sample, about 30% is held by the ten largest clones. In the paper's terms, the time point label means: about twelve months on ibrutinib. Sample: PBMCs, taken after 12 months of ibrutinib treatment. These receptors all come from a human donor with chronic lymphocytic leukemia.

The V call is TRBV29-1, the J call TRBJ2-1; tentatively, D is TRBD1 or TRBD2 (7 bases each). This CDR3 has 13 residues. CDR1 is SQVTM, CDR2 ANQGSEA, per germline. CDR3 in DNA: TGCAGTGGGGAGGGGGCCAGGAGGTATGAGCAGTTCTTC. Its translation is CSGEGARRYEQFF.

This clone was counted between two and nine times. The gene calls are TRBV27 and TRBJ1-2; 8 nucleotides line up with TRBD1. V shed 5 bases, J shed 8 bases, and the junction held 7 bases outside the gene matches. The CDR3 runs to 13 residues. Germline-derived CDR1 and CDR2 are MNHEY and SMNVEV (reference sequence). CDR3 DNA: TGTGCCAGCAGTCTAAAGGGACAGGTCGGCTACACCTTC. It is translated as CASSLKGQVGYTF.

This clone was picked up a small number of times. Written as DNA, the CDR3 is TGTGCCAGCAGTACGGTCCAGATTGAAAAACTGTTTTTT. It encodes CASSTVQIEKLFF. The rearrangement joins TRBV6-6 to TRBJ1-4; D uncertain. Trimming left V 5 bases short and J 7 bases short, with 11 bases between. Germline V gene data show CDR1 as MNHNY and CDR2 as SVGAGI (reference sequence). The length of the CDR3 is 13 residues.

V gene TRBV27 combines with J gene TRBJ2-7, with a weak D call TRBD2 (6 bases). The CDR3 totals 12 residues. Germline CDR1 is MNHEY and CDR2 is SMNVEV (reference sequence). V shed 4 bases and J shed 5 bases, with 9 bases lying between them. The CDR3 DNA reads TGTGCCAGCAGTTCTGGGAGGAACGAGCAGTACTTC. It specifies CASSSGRNEQYF.

A few counts support this clone. The CDR3 protein is CASSSALLAASYNEQFF. The DNA of the CDR3 is TGTGCCAGCAGCTCGGCCTTACTAGCGGCCTCCTACAATGAGCAGTTCTTC. This chain links TRBV13 with TRBJ2-1; 8 bases agree with TRBD2. Germline lookup yields CDR1 PRHDT and CDR2 FYEKMQ (reference sequence). The CDR3 loop spans 17 amino acids. The junction had 8 bases not matched to a gene; V was cut back by 4 bases and J by 0 bases.

The CDR3: CASSSLETKGTEAFF. The CDR3 nucleotides read TGTGCCAGCAGTTCCCTGGAAACAAAGGGCACTGAAGCTTTCTTT. This chain connects TRBV28 to TRBJ1-1; D gene uncertain. V was pared by 4 bases and J by 4 bases, with 16 bases between. This CDR3 comprises 15 residues. Germline assignment: CDR1 MDHEN and CDR2 SYDVKM.

A few counts support this clone. The V gene is TRBV5-1, the J gene TRBJ1-2; D perhaps matches TRBD1 (6 bases). CDR3 length: 13 residues. Germline V gene sequence: CDR1 SGHRS, CDR2 YFSETQ. Trimming pared 4 bases from V and 8 bases from J, leaving 15 bases between. The CDR3 here is CASSPRGQEGYTF. For the CDR3, the DNA is TGCGCCAGCAGCCCCCGGGGGCAAGAAGGCTACACCTTC.

The genes are TRBV15 and TRBJ2-3; 9 bases are shared with TRBD2. Germline lookup yields CDR1 LNHNV and CDR2 YYDKDF (reference sequence). Trimming took 1 base from V and 5 from J; bases not matched to a gene: 7. The CDR3 totals 16 residues. CDR3 nucleotides: TGTGCCACCAGCAGAGCTCAGCCTAGCGGGAAAGATACGCAGTATTTT. Translating gives CATSRAQPSGKDTQYF.

This clone was recorded once. This chain connects TRBV18 to TRBJ2-2, with D maybe TRBD2 (6 bases). The V gene lost 0 bases and the J gene lost 9 bases, with 17 bases spanning the gap. Germline lookup yields CDR1 KGHSH and CDR2 LQKENI. The CDR3 length is 16 residues. CDR3 sequence: CASSPPQRALPRELFF. The CDR3 DNA reads as TGTGCCAGCTCACCACCCCAGCGGGCTCTCCCCCGGGAGCTGTTTTTT.

The chain links TRBV28 to TRBJ2-1, with 9 bases aligning to TRBD1. Trimming at V came to 7 bases and at J to 8 bases, leaving 12 bases not matched to a gene. The CDR3 loop spans 15 amino acids. CDR1 MDHEN and CDR2 SYDVKM come from the germline V gene. CDR3 sequence reads: CASKPGDRASHEQFF. Written as DNA, the CDR3 is TGTGCCAGCAAGCCCGGGGACAGGGCGTCTCATGAGCAGTTCTTC.

This clone was seen a single time. CDR3 DNA sequence: TGTGCCAGCAGCTTAGAAGGACTTTTGGATACGACCCAGTACTTC. Protein sequence: CASSLEGLLDTTQYF. The genes are TRBV7-2 and TRBJ2-5; D is perhaps TRBD2 (5 bases). V shed 1 base and J shed 7 bases, with 16 bases lying between them. Germline V CDR1 and CDR2: SGHTA, FQGNSA. CDR3 length equals 15 residues.

V gene TRBV5-1 combines with J gene TRBJ2-7; no reliable D call. From germline, CDR1 is SGHRS and CDR2 YFSETQ. CDR3 length: 12 amino acids. V was trimmed by 0 bases and J by 5 bases, leaving 6 bases between them. This CDR3 reads CASSLASNEQYF. The CDR3 nucleotides read TGCGCCAGCAGCTTGGCGTCCAACGAGCAGTACTTC.

The chain has TRBV7-9 and TRBJ2-4; TRBD2 is a possible D gene (5 bases). Germline values: CDR1 SEHNR, CDR2 FQNEAQ (reference sequence). The CDR3 loop spans 14 amino acids. Trimming stripped 5 bases from V and 8 bases from J, with 16 bases between. The CDR3 is CASSLGSVGDIQYF. The CDR3 coding sequence is TGTGCCAGCAGCCTAGGGAGCGTCGGGGACATTCAGTACTTC.

This chain connects TRBV28 to TRBJ2-2; 14 positions agree with TRBD2. The CDR3 totals 16 residues. Germline V CDR1 and CDR2: MDHEN, SYDVKM. Trimming removed 6 bases from V and 4 bases from J; junction bases left unmatched: 4. The CDR3 DNA reads as TGTGCCAGCAGGGTGGGACTAGCGGGAGTCACCGGGGAGCTGTTTTTT. Translating it yields CASRVGLAGVTGELFF.

This chain connects TRBV6-1 to TRBJ2-3, with D perhaps matching TRBD2 (6 bases). This CDR3 is 14 amino acids long. The V gene's germline CDR1 is MNHNS and CDR2 SASEGT. The V end was cut by 4 bases, the J end by 2 bases, with 10 bases between. CDR3 sequence (DNA): TGTGCCAGCAGTGTCGGGAGCCCCACAGATACGCAGTATTTT. Its translation is CASSVGSPTDTQYF.

This clone has only one observation. V is TRBV6-1 and J is TRBJ2-5; 8 positions agree with TRBD1. Losses at the gene ends were 3 bases for V and 5 bases for J; bases not matched to a gene: 8. This CDR3 has 15 amino acids. CDR1 MNHNS and CDR2 SASEGT come from the germline V gene. CDR3 bases: TGTGCCAGCAGTGATGCGGACAGGGTGAGGGAGACCCAGTACTTC. Its translation: CASSDADRVRETQYF.

This clone is a singleton in its sample. J is TRBJ1-2 and V is TRBV7-9; 8 bases agree with TRBD1. V shed 2 bases, J shed 6 bases, and the junction held 5 bases outside the gene matches. The V gene's germline CDR1 is SEHNR and CDR2 FQNEAQ (reference sequence). The length of the CDR3 is 14 residues. This chain's CDR3 is CASSLSPGQDGYTF. CDR3 sequence (DNA): TGTGCCAGCAGCTTATCCCCGGGACAGGATGGCTACACCTTC.

The V and J genes are TRBV7-9 and TRBJ2-7, with 8 nucleotides matching TRBD1. This CDR3 contains 14 residues. The germline gives CDR1 SEHNR, CDR2 FQNEAQ (reference sequence). V lost 1 base and J lost 3; bases outside the gene matches: 2. The CDR3 here is CASSLGQGLYEQYF. The CDR3 nucleotides are TGTGCCAGCAGCTTAGGACAGGGGCTCTACGAGCAGTACTTC.